Listed here are 8 T cell receptor beta chains from one sample, sequenced in a study of control samples from healthy donors and cancer patients. TCRdb's table, derived via immunoSEQ multiplex PCR, lists solely in-frame clones and lacks some. The repertoire holds about 130,000 clones, with about nine tenths as singletons. The sample comprised blood. The origin of the receptors is a man in his forties in good health.

The gene calls are TRBV29-1 and TRBJ2-5, with unresolved D. This CDR3 has 13 residues. Trimming took 7 bases from V and 2 from J, leaving 14 bases between them. Germline CDR1 reads SQVTM; CDR2 reads ANQGSEA. In DNA form, the CDR3 reads TGCAGCGCGGGTAACTTGGGGCAAGAGACCCAGTACTTC. Its protein product is CSAGNLGQETQYF.

This chain links TRBV19 with TRBJ2-1; D possibly matches TRBD1 or TRBD2 (6 bases each). The CDR3 length is 14 residues. Germline V gene data show CDR1 as LNHDA and CDR2 as SQIVND (reference sequence). V shed 3 bases and J shed 8 bases, with 14 bases lying between them. The CDR3 reads CASSIGGTVYEQFF. CDR3 DNA sequence: TGTGCCAGTAGTATCGGGGGCACGGTGTATGAGCAGTTCTTC.

The chain links TRBV7-9 to TRBJ2-2; D call uncertain. Germline V gives CDR1 SEHNR, CDR2 FQNEAQ (reference sequence). This CDR3 region has 16 residues. V was trimmed by 2 bases and J by 0 bases, leaving 10 bases between them. The CDR3 nucleotides read TGTGCCAGCAGCTTAAATTGGACGCCGAACACCGGGGAGCTGTTTTTT. Translating gives CASSLNWTPNTGELFF.

This chain uses TRBV19 with TRBJ2-5; D is unresolved. Germline CDR1 LNHDA, CDR2 SQIVND (reference sequence). Trimming took off 4 bases at V and 5 bases at J, with 14 bases between the two ends. This CDR3 contains 14 residues. The CDR3 protein is CASSTRPVGETQYF. CDR3 in DNA: TGTGCCAGTAGTACCCGCCCGGTAGGGGAGACCCAGTACTTC.

This chain links TRBV19 with TRBJ2-7; D possibly uses TRBD1 or TRBD2 (7 bases each). The CDR3 is made up of 17 amino acids. The germline gives CDR1 LNHDA, CDR2 SQIVND (reference sequence). Trimming cost V 5 bases and J 0 bases, with 20 bases left between them. The CDR3 DNA sequence: TGTGCCAGTAGTCCCCGGCAGGGGGACTATATCTCCTACGAGCAGTACTTC. It specifies CASSPRQGDYISYEQYF.

This clone was observed once. This sequence joins TRBV5-1 and TRBJ1-1; weak D call: TRBD1 (5 bases). The V end lost 4 bases, the J end lost 6 bases, and 13 bases lay between the germline ends. Germline CDR1 SGHRS, CDR2 YFSETQ. The CDR3 sequence is 13 residues long. CDR3: CASSVTPGPEAFF. In DNA form, the CDR3 reads TGCGCCAGCAGCGTGACTCCAGGGCCTGAAGCTTTCTTT. The full variable domain, rest sourced from reference TRBV5-1 and TRBJ1-1, is KAGVTQTPRYLIKTRGQQVTLSCSPISGHRSVSWYQQTPGQGLQFLFEYFSETQRNKGNFPGRFSGRQFSNSRSEMNVSTLELGDSALYLCASSVTPGPEAFFGQGTRLTVV.

The chain recombines TRBV6-5 with TRBJ2-7; weak D call: TRBD2 (5 bases). Trimming removed 7 bases from V and 7 bases from J, with 14 bases in between. This CDR3 is built from 12 residues. The germline V gene has CDR1 MNHEY and CDR2 SVGAGI. CDR3 sequence (DNA): TGTGCCAGCACCTCTCCCTGGAGGGAGCAGTACTTC. It encodes CASTSPWREQYF.

The CDR3 protein is CASSLTGSTDTQYF. CDR3 coding DNA: TGTGCCAGCAGCCTGACAGGGAGCACAGATACGCAGTATTTT. The chain recombines TRBV7-3 with TRBJ2-3, with 7 bases lining up with TRBD1. CDR3 length: 14 amino acids. CDR1 and CDR2 from the germline V gene are SGHTA and FQGTGA. The trim removed 5 bases at V and 0 bases at J, leaving 2 bases unmatched.